The rows below give T cell receptor beta chains drawn from one sample of a study of molecular identifiers for immune sequencing clone quantification. TCRdb used MiXCR to reprocess the PCR reads, holding one entry per CDR3 protein. This sample has about 640,000 distinct CDR3 sequences, with around 20% found just once. The source material was naive CD8+ T cells from blood, with Jurkat cell RNA spiked in. All receptors derive from a human donor in good health. Some libraries in this study had Jurkat cell RNA spiked in. Both conserved end residues are part of each CDR3. Each record gives: V gene, clone size, J gene, D gene, CDR3 length, CDR3 DNA, CDR3 protein. The D gene is left open where the match is weak. The size of a clone is reported for some rows only, either as once, few or many, or as a class for expanded clones.

>TRBV1|.|TRBJ1-1|.|16
TGCACCAGCAGCCAAGCCTGGGGACCCGAGAACACTGAAGCTTTCTTT
CTSSQAWGPENTEAFF
>TRBV7-8|many|TRBJ2-5|.|14
TGTGCCAGCAGCTCGTGGACAGACCAAGAGACCCAGTACTTC
CASSSWTDQETQYF
>TRBV6-1|.|TRBJ2-5|TRBD1|16
TGTGCCTGCAGTGCTGCCGGGACAGGGCTACAAGAGACCCAGTACTTC
CACSAAGTGLQETQYF
>TRBV9|few|TRBJ2-1|TRBD1|16
TGTGCCAGCAGCGTAGATTTAGGGACAGGGAAGGGTGAGCAGTTCTTC
CASSVDLGTGKGEQFF
>TRBV12-3/TRBV12-4|many|TRBJ1-2|.|13
TGTGCCAGCAGCTATACAGCAAACTATGGCTACACCTTC
CASSYTANYGYTF
>TRBV29-1|many|TRBJ1-2|.|15
TGCAGCGTTGAATATATTGGGGGCTGGAACTATGGCTACACCTTC
CSVEYIGGWNYGYTF
>TRBV11-2|.|TRBJ2-7|TRBD2|15
TGTGCCAGCAGCTTAGTGTCCGCGGGAGGCTACGAGCAGTACTTC
CASSLVSAGGYEQYF
>TRBV2|many|TRBJ2-1|.|16
TGTGCCAGCGCCCTGCCGGGTCTAGCGACCTACAATGAGCAGTTCTTC
CASALPGLATYNEQFF
>TRBV12-3/TRBV12-4|.|TRBJ2-1|TRBD2|15
TGTGCCAGCAGAAGCGGGGGGCTTGTCTCTGATGAGCAGTTCTTC
CASRSGGLVSDEQFF
>TRBV6-1|many|TRBJ2-3|TRBD2|14
TGTGCCGTCACGCAGGGACTAGCGGGAGATACGCAGTATTTT
CAVTQGLAGDTQYF
>TRBV6-5|.|TRBJ2-2|.|16
TGTGGCAGCAGTACGACGGCTAGTTCTCGCACCGGGGAGCTGTTTTTT
CGSSTTASSRTGELFF
>TRBV6-5|few|TRBJ1-1|TRBD1|13
TGTGCCAGCAACCTACAGGGGGACACTGAAGCTTTCTTT
CASNLQGDTEAFF
>TRBV7-9|many|TRBJ2-3|.|15
TGTGCCAGCAGCTCCCGGGACTGGAGCGGAGATACGCAGTATTTT
CASSSRDWSGDTQYF
>TRBV4-1|many|TRBJ2-2|.|15
TGCGCCAGCAGCCCTCTCCCCCCAGAGTCCGGGGAGCTGTTTTTT
CASSPLPPESGELFF
>TRBV6-6|many|TRBJ2-4|.|17
TGTGCCAGCCCCCCGGATCGGGGGGACATAGCCAAAAACATTCAGTACTTC
CASPPDRGDIAKNIQYF
>TRBV10-2|many|TRBJ1-2|.|13
TGCGCCAGCAGTGCAAACGGGAGAAAGGGCTACACCTTC
CASSANGRKGYTF
>TRBV11-2|.|TRBJ1-4|.|12
TGTGCCAGCACCCACAGTAATGAAAAACTGTTTTTT
CASTHSNEKLFF
>TRBV6-2/TRBV6-3|many|TRBJ1-4|TRBD1|16
TGTGCCAGCAGTTACGATCCGGGACAGCGTAATGAAAAACTGTTTTTT
CASSYDPGQRNEKLFF
>TRBV5-4|few|TRBJ2-5|.|16
TGTGCCAGCAGCTTATCCCGGGACGGGCCCCCGGGGGCCCAGTACTTC
CASSLSRDGPPGAQYF
>TRBV10-3|.|TRBJ2-2|TRBD2|15
TGTGCCATGGGGACTAGCGGGAAGAACACCGGGGAGCTGTTTTTT
CAMGTSGKNTGELFF
>TRBV27|many|TRBJ2-3|.|16
TGTGCCAGCAGTTTAGGGTCGGGGTTTAGCACAGATACGCAGTATTTT
CASSLGSGFSTDTQYF
>TRBV12-5|many|TRBJ2-7|.|13
TGTGCTAGTGGTTTGGGGGGAAGGTACGAGCAGTACTTC
CASGLGGRYEQYF
>TRBV9|many|TRBJ2-5|.|12
TGTGCCAGCAGCGTTTCCGAGGAGACCCAGTACTTC
CASSVSEETQYF
>TRBV9|few|TRBJ2-2|.|14
TGTGCCAGCAGCGTAGCCGGGGGGCCCGGGGAGCTGTTTTTT
CASSVAGGPGELFF